This T cell receptor beta chain was captured by sequencing in a study of T-cell memory formation after mild COVID-19. Whole-study results and caveats: Prior to infection, memory already included some responding clones, suggesting cross-reactive memory joined.

Details on this clonotype: Its antigen is not known.

MiXCR was run by TCRdb on the 5' RACE reads, yielding one entry per CDR3 protein. Of 300,000 to 350,000 distinct CDR3 sequences listed, roughly an eighth are singletons. Looked up from germline, CDR1 is LGHNA and CDR2 is YSLEER. V shed 2 bases and J shed 0 bases, with 10 bases lying between them. This CDR3 region has 16 residues. This TCR derives from a young man who had mild COVID-19 (a few samples of this study predate the infection). Cell type and time point are not known. The gene calls are TRBV4-3 and TRBJ2-2, with D unresolved. Material: PBMCs or a T cell subset sorted from them (not recorded which). The CDR3 DNA follows: TGCGCCAGCAGCCAACGGTTCACCTCGAACACCGGGGAGCTGTTTTTT. Protein: CASSQRFTSNTGELFF.